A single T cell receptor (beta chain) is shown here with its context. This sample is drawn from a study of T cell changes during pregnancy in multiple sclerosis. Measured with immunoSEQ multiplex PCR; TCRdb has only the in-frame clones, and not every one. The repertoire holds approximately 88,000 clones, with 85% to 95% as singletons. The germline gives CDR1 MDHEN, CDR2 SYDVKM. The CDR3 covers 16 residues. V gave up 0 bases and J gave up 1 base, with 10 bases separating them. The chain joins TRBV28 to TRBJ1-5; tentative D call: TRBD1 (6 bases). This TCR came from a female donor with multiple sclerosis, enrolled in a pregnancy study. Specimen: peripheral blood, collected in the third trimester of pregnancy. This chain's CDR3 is CASSLWGRGSNQPQHF. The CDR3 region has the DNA TGTGCCAGCAGTTTATGGGGCAGGGGAAGCAATCAGCCCCAGCATTTT.